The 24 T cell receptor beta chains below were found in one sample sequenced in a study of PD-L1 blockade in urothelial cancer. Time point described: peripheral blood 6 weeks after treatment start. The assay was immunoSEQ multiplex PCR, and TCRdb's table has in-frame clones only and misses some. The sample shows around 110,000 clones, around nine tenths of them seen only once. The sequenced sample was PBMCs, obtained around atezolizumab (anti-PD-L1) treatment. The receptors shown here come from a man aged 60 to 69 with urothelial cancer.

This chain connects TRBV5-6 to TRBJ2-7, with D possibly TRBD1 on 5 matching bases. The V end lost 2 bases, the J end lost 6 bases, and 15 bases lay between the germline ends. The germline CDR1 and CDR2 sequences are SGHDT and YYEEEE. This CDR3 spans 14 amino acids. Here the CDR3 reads CASSFEGAVGEQYF. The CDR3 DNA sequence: TGTGCCAGCAGCTTCGAAGGGGCGGTAGGCGAGCAGTACTTC. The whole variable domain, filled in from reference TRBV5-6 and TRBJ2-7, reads DAGVTQSPTHLIKTRGQQVTLRCSPKSGHDTVSWYQQALGQGPQFIFQYYEEEERQRGNFPDRFSGHQFPNYSSELNVNALLLGDSALYLCASSFEGAVGEQYFGPGTRLTVT.

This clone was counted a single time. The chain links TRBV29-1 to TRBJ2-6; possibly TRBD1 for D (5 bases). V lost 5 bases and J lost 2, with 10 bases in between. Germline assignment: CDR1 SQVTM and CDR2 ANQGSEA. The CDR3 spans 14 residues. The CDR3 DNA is TGCAGCGTTCAACACAGGACTGGGGCCAACGTCCTGACTTTC. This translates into CSVQHRTGANVLTF.

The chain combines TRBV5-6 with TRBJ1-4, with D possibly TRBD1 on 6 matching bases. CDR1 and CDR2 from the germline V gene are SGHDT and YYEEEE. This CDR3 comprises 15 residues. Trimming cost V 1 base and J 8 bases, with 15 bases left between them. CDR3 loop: CASSLTQGGGEKLFF. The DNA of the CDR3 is TGTGCCAGCAGCTTGACCCAAGGGGGGGGAGAAAAACTGTTTTTT.

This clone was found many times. The CDR3 DNA sequence: TGTGCCAGCAGCTTAGTAAGCGACGGGGAGCTGTTTTTT. It codes for CASSLVSDGELFF. V and J are TRBV7-6 and TRBJ2-2; D remains ambiguous. The CDR3 spans 13 residues. The germline CDR1 and CDR2 sequences are SGHVS and FNYEAQ. Between the trimmed V and J ends, which lost 1 base and 7 bases, there was a span of 7 bases.

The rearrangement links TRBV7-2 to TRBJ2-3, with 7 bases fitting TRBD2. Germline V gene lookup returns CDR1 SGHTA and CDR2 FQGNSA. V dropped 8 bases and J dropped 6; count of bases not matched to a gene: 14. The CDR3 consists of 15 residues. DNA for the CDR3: TGTGCCAGCGCGGGGAGGGGAAACCTGGGGGATACGCAGTATTTT. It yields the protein CASAGRGNLGDTQYF.

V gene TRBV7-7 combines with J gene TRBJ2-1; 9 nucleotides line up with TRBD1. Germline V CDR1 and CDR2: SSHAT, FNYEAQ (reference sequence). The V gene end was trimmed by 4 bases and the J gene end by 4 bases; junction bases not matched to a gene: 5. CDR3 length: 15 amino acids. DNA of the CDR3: TGTGCCAGCAGCTCGGGACAGGGCGGGTACAATGAGCAGTTCTTC. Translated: CASSSGQGGYNEQFF.

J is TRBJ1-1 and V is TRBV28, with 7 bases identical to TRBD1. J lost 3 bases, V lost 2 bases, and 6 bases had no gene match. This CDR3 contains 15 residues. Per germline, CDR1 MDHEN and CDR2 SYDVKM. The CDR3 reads CASSLKYRGYTEAFF. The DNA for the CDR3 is TGTGCCAGCAGTTTAAAGTACAGGGGTTACACTGAAGCTTTCTTT.

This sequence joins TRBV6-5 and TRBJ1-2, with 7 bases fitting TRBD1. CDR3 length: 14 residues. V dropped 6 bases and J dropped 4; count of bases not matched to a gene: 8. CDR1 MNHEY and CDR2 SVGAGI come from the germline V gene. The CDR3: CASSPQGQIYGYTF. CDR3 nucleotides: TGTGCCAGCAGCCCCCAGGGACAGATCTATGGCTACACCTTC.

The DNA of the CDR3 is TGCGCCAGCAGCCCTGTGGCGGGGGATAGCAATCAGCCCCAGCATTTT. Translating gives CASSPVAGDSNQPQHF. J is TRBJ1-5 and V is TRBV5-1, with TRBD1 as a possible D gene (5 bases). CDR1 and CDR2 (germline): SGHRS, YFSETQ. The CDR3 contains 16 residues. The V and J ends lost 4 bases and 0 bases respectively, with 14 bases between them.

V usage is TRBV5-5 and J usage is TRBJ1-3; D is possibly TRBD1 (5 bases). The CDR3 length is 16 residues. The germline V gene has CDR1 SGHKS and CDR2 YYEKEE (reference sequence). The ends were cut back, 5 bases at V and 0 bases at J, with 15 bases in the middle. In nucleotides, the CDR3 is TGTGCCAGCAGTCTTACCTGGGGCCCCTCTGGAAACACCATATATTTT. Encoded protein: CASSLTWGPSGNTIYF.

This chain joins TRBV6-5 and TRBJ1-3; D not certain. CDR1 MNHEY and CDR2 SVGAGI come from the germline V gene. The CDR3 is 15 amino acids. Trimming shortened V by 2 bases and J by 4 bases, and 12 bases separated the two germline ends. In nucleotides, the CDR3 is TGTGCCAGCAGTTACGACCAGCCGGGGGGAAACACCATATATTTT. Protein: CASSYDQPGGNTIYF.

The DNA of the CDR3 is TGTGCCAGCAGCCCGGACAGGGAATCGAAGCAGTACTTC. Translating it yields CASSPDRESKQYF. The chain is built from TRBV2 and TRBJ2-7; 8 nucleotides match TRBD1. Germline V gene data show CDR1 as SNHLY and CDR2 as FYNNEI. The CDR3 extends over 13 amino acids. V lost 6 bases and J lost 8; bases outside the gene matches: 9.

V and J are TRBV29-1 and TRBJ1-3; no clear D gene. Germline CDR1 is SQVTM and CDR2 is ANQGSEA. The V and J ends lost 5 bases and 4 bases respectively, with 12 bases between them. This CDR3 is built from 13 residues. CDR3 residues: CSVHENEGNTIYF. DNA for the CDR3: TGCAGCGTTCACGAGAACGAGGGAAACACCATATATTTT.

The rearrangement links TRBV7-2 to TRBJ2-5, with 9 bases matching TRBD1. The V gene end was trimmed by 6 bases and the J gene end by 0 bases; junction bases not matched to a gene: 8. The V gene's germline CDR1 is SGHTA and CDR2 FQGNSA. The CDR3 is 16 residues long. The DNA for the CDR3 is TGTGCCAGCAGTGAACAGGGGGCAGGAAACCAAGAGACCCAGTACTTC. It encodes CASSEQGAGNQETQYF.

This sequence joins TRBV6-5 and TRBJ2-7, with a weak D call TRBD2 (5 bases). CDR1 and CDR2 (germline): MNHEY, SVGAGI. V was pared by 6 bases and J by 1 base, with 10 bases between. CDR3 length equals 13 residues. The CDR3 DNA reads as TGTGCCAGCAGGGCCGGGATTTCCTACGAGCAGTACTTC. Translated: CASRAGISYEQYF.

The CDR3 region is CASSNVWEGTEAFF. As DNA, the CDR3 is TGTGCCAGCAGCAATGTGTGGGAGGGAACTGAAGCTTTCTTT. This chain connects TRBV21-1 to TRBJ1-1. TRBV21-1 is reported as a pseudogene. The CDR3 is 14 amino acids.

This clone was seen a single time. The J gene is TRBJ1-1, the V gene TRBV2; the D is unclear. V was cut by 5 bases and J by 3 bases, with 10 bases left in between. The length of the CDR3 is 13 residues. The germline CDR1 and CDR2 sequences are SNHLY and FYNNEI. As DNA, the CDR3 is TGTGCCAGCAGTCGATCTACCTACACTGAAGCTTTCTTT. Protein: CASSRSTYTEAFF.

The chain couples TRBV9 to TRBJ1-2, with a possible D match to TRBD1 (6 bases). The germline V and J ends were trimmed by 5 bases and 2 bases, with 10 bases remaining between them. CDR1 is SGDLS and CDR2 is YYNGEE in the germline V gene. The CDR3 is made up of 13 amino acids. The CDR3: CASSADRNYGYTF. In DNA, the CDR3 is TGTGCCAGCAGTGCGGACAGAAACTATGGCTACACCTTC.

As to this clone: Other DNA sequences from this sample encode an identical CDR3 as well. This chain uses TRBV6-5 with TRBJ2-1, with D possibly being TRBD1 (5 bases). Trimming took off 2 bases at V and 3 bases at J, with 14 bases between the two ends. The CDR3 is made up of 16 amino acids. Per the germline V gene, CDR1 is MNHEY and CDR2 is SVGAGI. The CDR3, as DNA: TGTGCCAGCAGTTACAAGGCAGGGCCTGGCTACAATGAGCAGTTCTTC. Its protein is CASSYKAGPGYNEQFF.

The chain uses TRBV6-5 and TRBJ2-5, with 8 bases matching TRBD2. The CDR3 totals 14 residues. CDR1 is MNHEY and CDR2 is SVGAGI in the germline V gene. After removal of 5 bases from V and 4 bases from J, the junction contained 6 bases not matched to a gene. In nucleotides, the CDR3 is TGTGCCAGCAGTCCCGGGGGACTAGGAGAGACCCAGTACTTC. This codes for CASSPGGLGETQYF.

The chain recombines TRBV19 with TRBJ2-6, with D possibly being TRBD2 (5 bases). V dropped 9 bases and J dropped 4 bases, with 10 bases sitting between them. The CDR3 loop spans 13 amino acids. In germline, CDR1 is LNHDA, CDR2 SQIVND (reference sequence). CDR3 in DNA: TGTGCCAGCCGGGGAACAGGGGCCAACGTCCTGACTTTC. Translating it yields CASRGTGANVLTF.

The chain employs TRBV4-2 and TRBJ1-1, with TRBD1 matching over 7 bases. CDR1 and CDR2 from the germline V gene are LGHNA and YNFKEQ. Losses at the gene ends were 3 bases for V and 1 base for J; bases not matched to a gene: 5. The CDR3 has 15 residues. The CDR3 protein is CASSQHRGQNTEAFF. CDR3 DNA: TGTGCCAGCAGCCAGCACAGGGGCCAGAACACTGAAGCTTTCTTT.

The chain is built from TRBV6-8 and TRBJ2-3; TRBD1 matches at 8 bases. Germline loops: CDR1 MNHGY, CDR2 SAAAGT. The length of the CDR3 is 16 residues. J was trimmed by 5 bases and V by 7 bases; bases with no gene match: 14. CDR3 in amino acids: CASNEGAGGSRDTQYF. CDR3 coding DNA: TGTGCCAGCAACGAGGGAGCAGGGGGCTCGAGAGATACGCAGTATTTT.

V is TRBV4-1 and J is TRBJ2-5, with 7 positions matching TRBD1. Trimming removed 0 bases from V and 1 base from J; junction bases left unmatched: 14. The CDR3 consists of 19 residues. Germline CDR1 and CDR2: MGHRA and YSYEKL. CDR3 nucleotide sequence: TGCGCCAGCAGCCAAGATAGGGGTAGGGGGCCTAGGCCCCAAGAGACCCAGTACTTC. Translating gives CASSQDRGRGPRPQETQYF.